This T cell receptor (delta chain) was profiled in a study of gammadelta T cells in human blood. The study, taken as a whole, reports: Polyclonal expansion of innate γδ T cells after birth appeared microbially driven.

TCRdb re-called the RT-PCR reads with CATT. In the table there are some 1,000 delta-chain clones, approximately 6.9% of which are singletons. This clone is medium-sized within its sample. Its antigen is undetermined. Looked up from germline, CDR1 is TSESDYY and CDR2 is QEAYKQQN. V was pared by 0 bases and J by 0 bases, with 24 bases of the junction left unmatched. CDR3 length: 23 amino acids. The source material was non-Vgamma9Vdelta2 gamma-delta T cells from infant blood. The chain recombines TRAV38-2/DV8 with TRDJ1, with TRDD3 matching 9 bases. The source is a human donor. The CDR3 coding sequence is TGTGCTTATAGGAGCGAACCCTCCTACGGTTTGGCACTGGGGGAGAAATACACCGATAAACTCATCTTT. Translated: CAYRSEPSYGLALGEKYTDKLIF.